Sequencing of this T cell receptor beta chain was carried out in a study of glioma-infiltrating T cells after dendritic cell vaccination. For the study at large: Samples are from glioblastoma patients in Phase I and II dendritic cell vaccine trials.

As to time point: after dendritic cell vaccination, including at tumor progression/relapse. Before vaccination, two weeks after the third vaccination, and at progression, PBMC were collected. TCRB CDR3 was amplified from 2 ug genomic DNA or less. The assay was immunoSEQ multiplex PCR, and TCRdb's table has in-frame clones only and misses some. The repertoire holds about 110,000 clones, with nearly 90% as singletons. CDR1 is LNHDA, CDR2 SQIVND, per germline (reference sequence). Trimming took off 5 bases at V and 3 bases at J, with 14 bases between the two ends. The CDR3 spans 15 residues. As to this clone: Its antigen is undetermined.

Findings and caveats of the study: Survival was not directly related to TCR clonality in these patients.

The specimen comprised blood, sampled after dendritic cell vaccination. The chain has TRBV19 and TRBJ2-1, with a weak D call TRBD1 (6 bases). This TCR came from a human donor with glioblastoma. The CDR3 is CASSPQGWGYNEQFF. The CDR3 coding sequence is TGTGCCAGTAGTCCACAGGGATGGGGCTACAATGAGCAGTTCTTC.